The next 18 T cell receptor beta chains were all read from a single sample in a study of T-cell memory formation after mild COVID-19. One entry per CDR3 protein, called by TCRdb with MiXCR from the 5' RACE reads. The sample records approximately 170,000 distinct CDR3 sequences, about an eighth being singletons. Sequences were obtained from PBMCs or a T cell subset sorted from them (not recorded which). The receptors originated from a man aged 18 to 30 who had mild COVID-19 (a few samples of this study predate the infection). Cell type and time point are not known.

This clonotype was seen repeatedly, ten times or more. The V gene is TRBV12-3 or TRBV12-4, the J gene TRBJ2-5; D is ambiguous. Deletions cut 3 bases from V and 3 bases from J, with 8 bases between. This CDR3 is built from 13 residues. Here the CDR3 reads CASSLSEKETQYF. In DNA form, the CDR3 reads TGTGCCAGCAGTTTGTCAGAGAAAGAGACCCAGTACTTC.

In the case of this clonotype: One end of the junction varies from germline; a read error may be responsible. V usage is TRBV20-1 and J usage is TRBJ2-4; 9 nucleotides match TRBD1. The CDR3 sequence is 13 residues long. Germline CDR1 and CDR2: DFQATT and SNEGSKA (reference sequence). The CDR3 nucleotides are TGCAGTGCTGGGCCCCCGACCGGGACAGGGAAGCACTTC. This gives the protein CSAGPPTGTGKHF.

The chain joins TRBV20-1 to TRBJ2-3, with D uncertain. CDR1 is DFQATT and CDR2 is SNEGSKA in the germline V gene (reference sequence). CDR3 length: 14 residues. The V end was cut by 6 bases, the J end by 0 bases, with 13 bases between. CDR3 in amino acids: CSARTLGSTDTQYF. The DNA for the CDR3 is TGCAGTGCCCGGACCCTAGGTAGCACAGATACGCAGTATTTT.

This clonotype has a count of ten or more. The chain joins TRBV12-2 to TRBJ2-1; the D call TRBD2 from the table was never checked on the DNA. TRBV12-2 is shown as a pseudogene. This CDR3 comprises 12 residues. The CDR3 is CASRTSGNEQFF. Written as DNA, the CDR3 is TGTGCAAGCCGGACTAGCGGCAATGAGCAGTTCTTC.

The chain links TRBV4-1 to TRBJ1-2; 7 nucleotides agree with TRBD1. The CDR3 consists of 15 residues. Trimming took 2 bases from V and 3 from J; bases not matched to a gene: 6. Germline loops: CDR1 MGHRA, CDR2 YSYEKL. CDR3 protein: CASSQRDSGHYGYTF. DNA for the CDR3: TGCGCCAGCAGCCAAAGGGACAGCGGCCACTATGGCTACACCTTC.

V usage is TRBV4-2 and J usage is TRBJ2-3, with 8 bases aligning to TRBD2. This CDR3 region has 16 residues. Trimming took 0 bases from V and 2 from J; bases not matched to a gene: 4. Per the germline V gene, CDR1 is LGHNA and CDR2 is YNFKEQ. Here the CDR3 DNA reads TGTGCCAGCAGCCAAGAACCAGCGGGGGCCACAGATACGCAGTATTTT. Translated, it gives CASSQEPAGATDTQYF.

The chain recombines TRBV4-1 with TRBJ2-5, with 7 bases identical to TRBD2. The V gene's germline CDR1 is MGHRA and CDR2 YSYEKL. V trimming: 4 bases; J trimming: 5 bases; junction bases outside the gene matches: 16. The CDR3 length is 17 residues. The CDR3 loop reads CASSPWGSGPLGETQYF. The CDR3 DNA is TGCGCCAGCAGCCCCTGGGGTAGCGGGCCTTTGGGGGAGACCCAGTACTTC.

This clonotype was observed a handful of times. This chain connects TRBV5-1 to TRBJ2-1, with 9 bases that match TRBD1. In germline, CDR1 is SGHRS, CDR2 YFSETQ. The junction had 7 bases not matched to a gene; V was cut back by 0 bases and J by 9 bases. The CDR3 has 15 residues. CDR3 residues: CASSLGTGESSEQFF. CDR3 sequence (DNA): TGCGCCAGCAGCTTGGGGACAGGGGAAAGCAGTGAGCAGTTCTTC. Together with reference TRBV5-1 and TRBJ2-1, the CDR3 gives the full variable domain: KAGVTQTPRYLIKTRGQQVTLSCSPISGHRSVSWYQQTPGQGLQFLFEYFSETQRNKGNFPGRFSGRQFSNSRSEMNVSTLELGDSALYLCASSLGTGESSEQFFGPGTRLTVL.

Only a few counts were recorded for this clonotype. The chain joins TRBV20-1 to TRBJ2-5; D remains unclear. Germline CDR1 reads DFQATT; CDR2 reads SNEGSKA (reference sequence). Deletions cut 3 bases from V and 0 bases from J, with 14 bases between. This CDR3 has 15 amino acids. This chain's CDR3 is CSASLRVPYQETQYF. The CDR3 region has the DNA TGCAGTGCTAGCCTCCGGGTCCCGTACCAAGAGACCCAGTACTTC.

The J gene is TRBJ2-1, the V gene TRBV9; TRBD1 or TRBD2 may be the D gene (5 bases each). Trimming took off 0 bases at V and 10 bases at J, with 14 bases between the two ends. Germline loops: CDR1 SGDLS, CDR2 YYNGEE. CDR3 size: 14 residues. Here the CDR3 reads CASSVGGLAREQFF. In nucleotides, the CDR3 is TGTGCCAGCAGCGTAGGGGGCCTAGCACGGGAGCAGTTCTTC.

Only a few counts were recorded for this clonotype. The chain carries TRBV9 and TRBJ2-2; tentative D call: TRBD2 (6 bases). Trimming left V 1 base short and J 3 bases short, with 13 bases between. CDR3 length: 16 amino acids. Germline lookup yields CDR1 SGDLS and CDR2 YYNGEE. CDR3 bases: TGTGCCAGCAGCGTAATGTCGCTAGCGTACACCGGGGAGCTGTTTTTT. Translation: CASSVMSLAYTGELFF.

This clonotype was detected a few times. The rearrangement links TRBV5-6 to TRBJ1-5; no clear D. The CDR3 consists of 12 residues. Trimming shortened V by 5 bases and J by 7 bases, and 10 bases separated the two germline ends. Germline V gene sequence: CDR1 SGHDT, CDR2 YYEEEE. The CDR3 is CASSSQVQPQHF. CDR3 DNA: TGTGCCAGCAGTTCTCAGGTGCAGCCCCAGCATTTT.

The chain uses TRBV18 and TRBJ1-1; D uncertain. The ends were cut back, 2 bases at V and 1 base at J, with 5 bases in the middle. This CDR3 region has 13 residues. Germline lookup yields CDR1 KGHSH and CDR2 LQKENI. The CDR3 sequence: CASSPGWNTEAFF. CDR3 nucleotide sequence: TGTGCCAGCTCACCAGGGTGGAACACTGAAGCTTTCTTT. The entire variable domain, with the rest obtained from reference TRBV18 and TRBJ1-1, is as follows: NAGVMQNPRHLVRRRGQEARLRCSPMKGHSHVYWYRQLPEEGLKFMVYLQKENIIDESGMPKERFSAEFPKEGPSILRIQQVVRGDSAAYFCASSPGWNTEAFFGQGTRLTVV.

The chain combines TRBV7-9 with TRBJ1-2, with D possibly being TRBD1 (6 bases). CDR1 and CDR2 (germline): SEHNR, FQNEAQ (reference sequence). The CDR3 has 13 residues. V was pared by 4 bases and J by 10 bases, with 16 bases between. The CDR3 sequence: CASSSQGNGVYTF. CDR3 DNA sequence: TGTGCCAGCAGCTCCCAGGGGAACGGTGTCTACACCTTC.

Only a few counts were recorded for this clonotype. The gene calls are TRBV4-1 and TRBJ2-1, with no clear D. The CDR3 is made up of 13 amino acids. The V gene's germline CDR1 is MGHRA and CDR2 YSYEKL. V dropped 1 base and J dropped 8 bases, with 9 bases sitting between them. As DNA, the CDR3 is TGCGCCAGCAGCCAAGGATACAGTTATGAGCAGTTCTTC. This translates into CASSQGYSYEQFF.

The V and J genes are TRBV7-2 and TRBJ2-6, with 9 bases matching TRBD1. CDR1 is SGHTA, CDR2 FQGNSA, per germline. CDR3 length: 18 amino acids. The J segment lost 0 bases and the V segment lost 6 bases, leaving 9 bases of the junction unmatched. This CDR3 reads CASRRGGQGVSGANVLTF. In nucleotides, the CDR3 is TGTGCCAGCAGGAGAGGGGGACAGGGAGTCTCTGGGGCCAACGTCCTGACTTTC.

The chain is built from TRBV6-1 and TRBJ2-7, with unresolved D. The germline V and J ends were trimmed by 2 bases and 3 bases, with 11 bases remaining between them. This CDR3 is built from 14 residues. Germline V gene lookup returns CDR1 MNHNS and CDR2 SASEGT. The CDR3 reads CASSERVQIYEQYV. CDR3 DNA sequence: TGTGCCAGCAGTGAAAGGGTCCAGATCTACGAGCAGTACGTC.

This clonotype has a count of ten or more. J is TRBJ2-1 and V is TRBV5-1; D gene uncertain. The germline V gene has CDR1 SGHRS and CDR2 YFSETQ. This CDR3 region has 12 residues. The ends were cut back, 4 bases at V and 16 bases at J, with 18 bases in the middle. CDR3 residues: CASSPSWAESFF. In nucleotides, the CDR3 is TGCGCCAGCAGCCCGTCATGGGCCGAGTCCTTCTTC.